The 20 T cell receptor beta chains below were found in one sample sequenced in a study of response to subunit inactivated influenza vaccine. Each CDR3 protein gets one entry after TCRdb re-called the RT-PCR reads with MiXCR. The sample has about 180,000 distinct CDR3 sequences; about 10% are singletons. Source: CD8+ T cells sorted from PBMCs, taken 23 to 25 months after vaccination. These TCRs come from a man between 50 and 70 years old who received an inactivated influenza vaccine.

The V call is TRBV27, the J call TRBJ2-1; D is unresolved. The length of the CDR3 is 16 residues. V was shortened by 0 bases and J by 1 base, with 10 bases between the two germline ends. Germline V CDR1 and CDR2: MNHEY, SMNVEV (reference sequence). DNA of the CDR3: TGTGCCAGCAGTTTATCGGTTAGTCGATCCTACAATGAGCAGTTCTTC. It specifies CASSLSVSRSYNEQFF.

The chain recombines TRBV28 with TRBJ2-7, with 11 bases matching TRBD2. The CDR3 has 16 residues. Per the germline V gene, CDR1 is MDHEN and CDR2 is SYDVKM. Trimming removed 8 bases from V and 4 bases from J; junction bases left unmatched: 13. The CDR3 protein is CASCQNSGRARYEQYF. The CDR3, as DNA: TGTGCCAGCTGCCAAAATAGCGGGAGGGCTAGGTACGAGCAGTACTTC.

This clonotype was counted only a few times. The rearrangement uses TRBV7-8 and TRBJ1-4, with D tentatively TRBD1 (6 bases). Germline V gene lookup returns CDR1 SGHVS and CDR2 FQNEAQ. There are 16 residues in the CDR3. The V and J ends lost 2 bases and 2 bases respectively, with 12 bases between them. This chain's CDR3 is CASSLKRTATNEKLFF. The CDR3 bases are TGTGCCAGCAGCTTAAAACGGACAGCTACTAATGAAAAACTGTTTTTT.

This clonotype was observed at least ten times. The CDR3 loop reads CASSQPKGRLAGAPTDTQYF. CDR3 coding DNA: TGTGCCAGCAGCCAACCCAAGGGTCGTCTAGCGGGAGCCCCCACAGATACGCAGTATTTT. The chain recombines TRBV11-2 with TRBJ2-3; TRBD2 matches 10 bases. The CDR3 spans 20 residues. V dropped 5 bases and J dropped 2; count of bases not matched to a gene: 19. The germline gives CDR1 SGHAT, CDR2 FQNNGV. The complete variable domain, with remaining parts taken from reference TRBV11-2 and TRBJ2-3, reads EAGVAQSPRYKIIEKRQSVAFWCNPISGHATLYWYQQILGQGPKLLIQFQNNGVVDDSQLPKDRFSAERLKGVDSTLKIQPAKLEDSAVYLCASSQPKGRLAGAPTDTQYFGPGTRLTVL.

This chain connects TRBV6-2 or TRBV6-3 to TRBJ2-3; TRBD1 might be the D (5 bases). This CDR3 has 15 residues. V was clipped by 5 bases and J by 2 bases, with 14 bases between them. The V gene's germline CDR1 is MNHEY and CDR2 SVGEGT. The CDR3 DNA reads TGTGCCAGCAGTCAAGGGGAAAAACTCACAGATACGCAGTATTTT. Translating it yields CASSQGEKLTDTQYF.

This clonotype turned up a few times. This chain links TRBV3-1 with TRBJ2-5; the D is unclear. The CDR3 consists of 13 residues. Germline V lookup: CDR1 LGHDT, CDR2 YNNKEL (reference sequence). Trimming took 2 bases from V and 5 from J, leaving 9 bases between them. CDR3 bases: TGTGCCAGCAGCCAAAGGCGCCTCGAGACCCAGTACTTC. This encodes CASSQRRLETQYF.

In its sample, this clonotype was seen many times. This chain's CDR3 is CASSLVGAGEYNEQFF. The CDR3 coding sequence is TGTGCCAGCAGCTTAGTCGGAGCGGGAGAGTACAATGAGCAGTTCTTC. The chain has TRBV7-9 and TRBJ2-1; 8 positions agree with TRBD2. The CDR3 covers 16 residues. CDR1 and CDR2 from the germline V gene are SEHNR and FQNEAQ (reference sequence). Trimming removed 1 base from V and 4 bases from J; junction bases left unmatched: 6.

The chain joins TRBV4-3 to TRBJ2-1; D possibly corresponds to TRBD2 (5 bases). V was pared by 0 bases and J by 7 bases, with 13 bases between. This CDR3 has 15 residues. CDR1 and CDR2 from the germline V gene are LGHNA and YSLEER. The CDR3 DNA sequence: TGCGCCAGCAGCCAAGATTTGAACCGAGGGAATGAGCAGTTCTTC. Translation gives CASSQDLNRGNEQFF.

This clonotype was observed a handful of times. This chain joins TRBV15 and TRBJ2-7; D ambiguous. Looked up from germline, CDR1 is LNHNV and CDR2 is YYDKDF (reference sequence). Trimming pared 1 base from V and 1 base from J, leaving 5 bases between. This CDR3 spans 13 amino acids. The CDR3 coding sequence is TGTGCCACCAGCAGAGCACTTTCCTACGAGCAGTACTTC. This translates into CATSRALSYEQYF.

This sequence joins TRBV5-6 and TRBJ2-1; D might be TRBD1 (5 bases). The CDR3 is made up of 11 amino acids. Germline V gives CDR1 SGHDT, CDR2 YYEEEE. Trimming removed 7 bases at V and 7 bases at J, with 9 bases between. The CDR3 bases are TGTGCCAGCTGCCAGGGTAATGAGCAGTTCTTC. It translates to CASCQGNEQFF.

The chain has TRBV29-1 and TRBJ2-7; tentatively, D is TRBD2 (7 bases). V was pared by 7 bases and J by 6 bases, with 16 bases between. Germline loops: CDR1 SQVTM, CDR2 ANQGSEA. The CDR3 extends over 12 amino acids. The CDR3 spells CSAGGQVAEQYF. CDR3 nucleotides: TGCAGCGCGGGGGGCCAGGTGGCCGAGCAGTACTTC.

Only a few counts were recorded for this clonotype. This rearrangement joins TRBV11-2 to TRBJ1-6; D call uncertain. The CDR3 has 13 amino acids. CDR1 is SGHAT, CDR2 FQNNGV, per germline. The V end lost 1 base, the J end lost 9 bases, and 7 bases lay between the germline ends. In DNA form, the CDR3 reads TGTGCCAGCAGCTTAGTCCTCCTTTCACCCCTCCACTTT. It encodes CASSLVLLSPLHF.

In its sample, this clonotype was seen a few times. The chain carries TRBV29-1 and TRBJ2-5; the match to TRBD1 covers 7 bases. CDR1 SQVTM and CDR2 ANQGSEA come from the germline V gene. V was pared by 4 bases and J by 9 bases, with 5 bases of the junction left unmatched. CDR3 length equals 11 residues. The DNA for the CDR3 is TGCAGCGTTGTATTCCAGGGGGCCCAGTACTTC. It specifies CSVVFQGAQYF.

This clonotype turned up a few times. This chain joins TRBV29-1 and TRBJ2-7; TRBD1 matches at 7 bases. The V segment lost 6 bases and the J segment 2 bases; nucleotides outside the gene matches: 7. Germline V CDR1 and CDR2: SQVTM, ANQGSEA. The CDR3 contains 13 residues. The CDR3 nucleotides are TGCAGCGTCACGACAGGGAGCACCTACGAGCAGTACTTC. It yields the protein CSVTTGSTYEQYF.

CDR3 coding DNA: TGCGCCAGCAGCCAAGGTCAGGGTGTGTACGACAATGAGCAGTTCTTC. Amino acids: CASSQGQGVYDNEQFF. This sequence joins TRBV4-3 and TRBJ2-1; possibly TRBD1 for D (5 bases). Per the germline V gene, CDR1 is LGHNA and CDR2 is YSLEER. The CDR3 runs 16 residues. The ends were cut back, 1 base at V and 5 bases at J, with 15 bases in the middle.

This clonotype came up a few times. This chain connects TRBV20-1 to TRBJ2-7, with 11 nucleotides matching TRBD2. V dropped 6 bases and J dropped 3; count of bases not matched to a gene: 7. The CDR3 runs to 14 residues. In germline, CDR1 is DFQATT, CDR2 SNEGSKA (reference sequence). The CDR3 protein is CSALRLAGYYEQYF. As DNA, the CDR3 is TGCAGTGCGCTCCGACTAGCGGGGTACTACGAGCAGTACTTC.

The V gene is TRBV5-1, the J gene TRBJ2-7, with unresolved D. Trimming stripped 2 bases from V and 6 bases from J, with 15 bases between. The CDR3 is 14 amino acids. Germline lookup yields CDR1 SGHRS and CDR2 YFSETQ. The CDR3 region has the DNA TGCGCCAGCAGCTTCGTCGGACGAGCCTCCGAGCAGTACTTC. This codes for CASSFVGRASEQYF.

This clonotype appeared many times. The chain employs TRBV11-2 and TRBJ2-1, with D uncertain. The CDR3 spans 13 residues. V was clipped by 1 base and J by 2 bases, with 3 bases between them. Germline V gives CDR1 SGHAT, CDR2 FQNNGV. The CDR3 nucleotides read TGTGCCAGCAGCTTAGGGACCTACAATGAGCAGTTCTTC. It specifies CASSLGTYNEQFF.

The rearrangement joins TRBV3-1 to TRBJ1-1, with no clear D. Germline V lookup: CDR1 LGHDT, CDR2 YNNKEL (reference sequence). This CDR3 is built from 15 residues. Trimming left V 0 bases short and J 5 bases short, with 13 bases between. CDR3 protein: CASSQDWGGGTEAFF. The CDR3 DNA follows: TGTGCCAGCAGCCAAGATTGGGGAGGAGGGACTGAAGCTTTCTTT.

This clonotype was picked up a small number of times. The V call is TRBV20-1, the J call TRBJ1-1, with 9 bases aligning to TRBD1. Germline lookup yields CDR1 DFQATT and CDR2 SNEGSKA (reference sequence). The CDR3 is 22 amino acids. V lost 0 bases to trimming and J lost 1 base; unmatched junction nucleotides: 24. CDR3 amino acids: CSARDYHWLGQGRFEGNTEAFF. Here the CDR3 DNA reads TGCAGTGCTAGAGATTATCACTGGTTAGGACAGGGGAGGTTCGAGGGGAACACTGAAGCTTTCTTT.